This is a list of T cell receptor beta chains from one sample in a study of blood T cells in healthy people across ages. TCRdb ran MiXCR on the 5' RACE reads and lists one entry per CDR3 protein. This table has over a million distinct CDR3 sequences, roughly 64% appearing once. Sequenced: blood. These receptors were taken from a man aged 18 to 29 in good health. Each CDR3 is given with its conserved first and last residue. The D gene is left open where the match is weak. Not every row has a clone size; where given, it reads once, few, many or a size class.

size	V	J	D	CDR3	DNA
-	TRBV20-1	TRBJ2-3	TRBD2	CSAPTTLAGDSTDTQYF	TGCAGTGCTCCGACGACCCTAGCGGGGGATAGCACAGATACGCAGTATTTT
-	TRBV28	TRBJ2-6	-	CASKGLGSGANVLTF	TGTGCCAGCAAGGGCTTAGGATCTGGGGCCAACGTCCTGACTTTC
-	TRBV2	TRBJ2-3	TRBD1	CASSGGQTDTQYF	TGTGCCAGCAGTGGGGGACAGACAGATACGCAGTATTTT
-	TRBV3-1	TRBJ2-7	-	CASSQQDGYEQYF	TGTGCCAGCAGCCAACAGGACGGGTACGAGCAGTACTTC
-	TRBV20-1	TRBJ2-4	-	CSAPPPIAKNIQYF	TGCAGTGCACCCCCACCTATAGCCAAAAACATTCAGTACTTC
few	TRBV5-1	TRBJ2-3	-	CASSSNTATDTQYF	TGCGCCAGCAGCTCCAACACTGCCACAGATACGCAGTATTTT
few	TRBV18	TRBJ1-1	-	CASSPERTEAFF	TGTGCCAGCTCACCAGAGAGAACTGAAGCTTTCTTT
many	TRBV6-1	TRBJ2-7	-	CASRGGSYEQYF	TGTGCCAGCAGAGGCGGCTCCTACGAGCAGTACTTC
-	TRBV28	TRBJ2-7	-	CASSPDPVGTYEQYF	TGTGCCAGCAGTCCCGACCCGGTAGGAACCTACGAGCAGTACTTC
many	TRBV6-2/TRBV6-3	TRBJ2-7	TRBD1	CASSFGQGPYEQYF	TGTGCCAGCAGTTTCGGACAGGGGCCTTACGAGCAGTACTTC
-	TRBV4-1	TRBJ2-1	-	CASSHRVASTYNEQFF	TGCGCCAGCAGCCACCGTGTAGCGAGTACCTACAATGAGCAGTTCTTC
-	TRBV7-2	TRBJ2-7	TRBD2	CASSWASGMASSYNEQYF	TGTGCCAGCAGCTGGGCTAGCGGGATGGCTAGCTCCTACAATGAGCAGTACTTC
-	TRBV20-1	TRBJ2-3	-	CSFSGTDTQYF	TGCAGTTTTAGCGGCACAGATACGCAGTATTTT
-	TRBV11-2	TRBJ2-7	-	CASSLRSGGNAEQYF	TGTGCCAGCAGCTTACGATCCGGGGGCAACGCCGAGCAGTACTTC
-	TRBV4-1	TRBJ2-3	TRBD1	CASSQDPQGVADTQYF	TGCGCCAGCAGCCAAGATCCACAGGGGGTAGCAGATACGCAGTATTTT
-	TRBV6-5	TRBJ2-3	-	CASSYRGSDTDTQYF	TGTGCCAGCAGTTATCGGGGGTCAGACACAGATACGCAGTATTTT
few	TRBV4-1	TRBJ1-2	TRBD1	CASSQAGGNHGYTF	TGCGCCAGCAGCCAAGCAGGGGGGAACCATGGCTACACCTTC
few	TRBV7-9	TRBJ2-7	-	CASSVGALYEQYF	TGTGCCAGCAGCGTGGGGGCTCTATACGAGCAGTACTTC
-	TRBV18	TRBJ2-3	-	CASSAGSGSQGTDTQYF	TGTGCCAGCTCAGCTGGATCAGGCTCCCAGGGTACAGATACGCAGTATTTT
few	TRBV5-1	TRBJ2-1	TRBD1	CASSSLQGANEQFF	TGCGCCAGCAGCTCGCTACAGGGGGCCAATGAGCAGTTCTTC
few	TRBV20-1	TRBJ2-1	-	CSATEHNEQFF	TGCAGTGCCACCGAGCACAATGAGCAGTTCTTC
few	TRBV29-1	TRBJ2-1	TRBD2	CSVEDPGLAQNEQFF	TGCAGCGTTGAAGATCCGGGACTAGCGCAAAATGAGCAGTTCTTC
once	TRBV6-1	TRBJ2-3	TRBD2	CASKPTSGGGASQYF	TGTGCCAGCAAGCCGACTAGCGGGGGGGGCGCGTCGCAGTATTTT
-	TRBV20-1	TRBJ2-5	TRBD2	CSASLGLAGPLQETQYF	TGCAGTGCTAGTCTTGGACTAGCGGGGCCCCTCCAAGAGACCCAGTACTTC
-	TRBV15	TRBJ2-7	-	CATAPGPQRYEQYF	TGTGCCACCGCCCCGGGACCCCAACGATACGAGCAGTACTTC
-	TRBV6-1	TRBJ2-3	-	CASMVRITDTQYF	TGTGCCAGCATGGTGCGGATCACAGATACGCAGTATTTT
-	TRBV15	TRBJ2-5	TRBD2	CATSRGIGLEETQYF	TGTGCCACCAGCAGGGGGATCGGACTAGAAGAGACCCAGTACTTC
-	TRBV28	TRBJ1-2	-	CASSFRRGGYTF	TGTGCCAGCAGTTTCCGGCGGGGAGGCTACACCTTC
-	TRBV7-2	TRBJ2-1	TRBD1	CASSFVWDRLYNEQFF	TGTGCCAGCAGCTTTGTCTGGGACAGACTTTACAATGAGCAGTTCTTC
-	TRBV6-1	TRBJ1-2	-	CACRVLPYGYTF	TGTGCCTGCAGGGTACTACCCTATGGCTACACCTTC
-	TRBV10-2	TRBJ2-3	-	CASSEVSVGGTQYF	TGCGCCAGCAGTGAAGTATCGGTTGGAGGTACGCAGTATTTT
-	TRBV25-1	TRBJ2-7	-	CASSEGGSWDEQYF	TGTGCCAGCAGTGAAGGGGGAAGCTGGGACGAGCAGTACTTC
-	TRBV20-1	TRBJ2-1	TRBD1	CSATGTGLGYEQFF	TGCAGTGCCACGGGGACAGGGCTAGGGTATGAGCAGTTCTTC
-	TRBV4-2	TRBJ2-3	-	CASSYAVAGTDTQYF	TGTGCCAGCAGCTATGCCGTCGCGGGCACAGATACGCAGTATTTT